The 11 T cell receptor beta chains below were found in one sample sequenced in a study of identifying expanded T cells in peripheral blood. Sequencing was performed with immunoSEQ multiplex PCR; in TCRdb, only in-frame clones are kept and a portion is missing. Here the sample spans about 100,000 clones, approximately 90% being singletons. Sequencing was carried out using blood. These TCRs come from a person aged 18 to 70 in good health.

This chain links TRBV6-1 with TRBJ1-2, with D unresolved. The V and J ends lost 1 base and 5 bases respectively, with 5 bases between them. This CDR3 is built from 12 residues. Germline CDR1 is MNHNS and CDR2 is SASEGT. The CDR3 spells CASSEGTYGYTF. DNA of the CDR3: TGTGCCAGCAGTGAAGGCACGTATGGCTACACCTTC.

V is TRBV2 and J is TRBJ1-2; no definite D call. The CDR3 runs 12 residues. V was pared by 4 bases and J by 5 bases, with 8 bases between. Germline V CDR1 and CDR2: SNHLY, FYNNEI. The chain's CDR3 is CASSVSAYGYTF. The CDR3 DNA reads as TGTGCCAGCAGTGTCTCAGCTTATGGCTACACCTTC. Looking up the rest from reference TRBV2 and TRBJ1-2 gives the full variable domain: EPEVTQTPSHQVTQMGQEVILRCVPISNHLYFYWYRQILGQKVEFLVSFYNNEISEKSEIFDDQFSVERPDGSNFTLKIRSTKLEDSAMYFCASSVSAYGYTFGSGTRLTVV.

The DNA for the CDR3 is TGTGCCTGGAGTTCAGGCGGGCAGCCCCAGCATTTT. It translates to CAWSSGGQPQHF. The genes are TRBV30 and TRBJ1-5; D gene unclear. Trimming left V 2 bases short and J 7 bases short, with 9 bases between. Germline CDR1 reads GTSNPN; CDR2 reads SVGIG (reference sequence). There are 12 residues in the CDR3. Combining the CDR3 with reference TRBV30 and TRBJ1-5 gives the whole variable domain SQTIHQWPATLVQPVGSPLSLECTVEGTSNPNLYWYRQAAGRGLQLLFYSVGIGQISSEVPQNLSASRPQDRQFILSSKKLLLSDSGFYLCAWSSGGQPQHFGDGTRLSIL.

The V call is TRBV5-6, the J call TRBJ2-5; maybe TRBD2 (6 bases). The J call may not be correct, given that the DNA end is closer to TRBJ2-7. The CDR3 has 17 residues. CDR1 is SGHDT and CDR2 is YYEEEE in the germline V gene. For the CDR3, the DNA is TGTGCCAGCAGCTTGTTTGTTCGGCACCCTGGGGGGTACGAGCAGTACTTC. Its protein is CASSLFVRHPGGYEQYF.

The chain links TRBV12-5 to TRBJ2-3; 10 nucleotides agree with TRBD2. This CDR3 comprises 15 residues. The germline V gene encodes CDR1 LGHNT and CDR2 FRNRAP. This CDR3 reads CACDTSGANTDTQYF. The CDR3, as DNA: TGTGCCTGCGATACTAGCGGGGCGAACACAGATACGCAGTATTTT.

This chain uses TRBV4-1 with TRBJ1-2; D perhaps matches TRBD1 (5 bases). The CDR3 covers 14 residues. V lost 1 base to trimming and J lost 7 bases, with 13 bases between them. From germline, CDR1 is MGHRA and CDR2 YSYEKL. In DNA, the CDR3 is TGCGCCAGCAGCCAAGGAGCAGGGTTAGGTGGCTACACCTTC. Translating it yields CASSQGAGLGGYTF.

CDR3 nucleotide sequence: TGTGCCAGCAGCTCGGACAGTAACTATGGCTACACCTTC. Residues: CASSSDSNYGYTF. V usage is TRBV11-2 and J usage is TRBJ1-2, with D maybe TRBD1 (6 bases). Germline CDR1 and CDR2: SGHAT and FQNNGV. CDR3 length: 13 amino acids. Trimming shortened V by 4 bases and J by 1 base, and 7 bases separated the two germline ends.

CDR3 region: CAITDGTYNEQFF. Here the CDR3 DNA reads TGTGCCATCACAGACGGGACCTACAATGAGCAGTTCTTC. This chain joins TRBV10-3 and TRBJ2-1; TRBD2 is a possible D gene (5 bases). Looked up from germline, CDR1 is ENHRY and CDR2 is SYGVKD. Trimming removed 7 bases from V and 2 bases from J, with 9 bases in between. The CDR3 is made up of 13 amino acids.

This clone was seen once. The rearrangement joins TRBV2 to TRBJ2-7; the D gene is possibly TRBD2 (6 bases). From germline, CDR1 is SNHLY and CDR2 FYNNEI. V was clipped by 0 bases and J by 3 bases, with 9 bases between them. The CDR3 covers 14 residues. This CDR3 is CASSEAEGYYEQYF. In nucleotides, the CDR3 is TGTGCCAGCAGTGAAGCGGAGGGCTACTACGAGCAGTACTTC.

This chain joins TRBV18 and TRBJ2-5, with 8 bases aligning to TRBD1. This CDR3 is built from 15 residues. Trimming cost V 3 bases and J 5 bases; bases outside gene matches: 8. The germline V gene encodes CDR1 KGHSH and CDR2 LQKENI. This CDR3 reads CASSPMDRAGETQYF. CDR3 DNA sequence: TGTGCCAGCTCACCGATGGACAGGGCGGGGGAGACCCAGTACTTC.

Only one count was recorded for this clone. The V call is TRBV30, the J call TRBJ1-1; D unresolved. V lost 0 bases to trimming and J lost 9 bases, with 8 bases between them. The CDR3 is 11 amino acids. Germline CDR1 GTSNPN, CDR2 SVGIG (reference sequence). The CDR3 is CAWSVRGKAFF. CDR3 DNA: TGTGCCTGGAGTGTACGGGGAAAAGCTTTCTTT.